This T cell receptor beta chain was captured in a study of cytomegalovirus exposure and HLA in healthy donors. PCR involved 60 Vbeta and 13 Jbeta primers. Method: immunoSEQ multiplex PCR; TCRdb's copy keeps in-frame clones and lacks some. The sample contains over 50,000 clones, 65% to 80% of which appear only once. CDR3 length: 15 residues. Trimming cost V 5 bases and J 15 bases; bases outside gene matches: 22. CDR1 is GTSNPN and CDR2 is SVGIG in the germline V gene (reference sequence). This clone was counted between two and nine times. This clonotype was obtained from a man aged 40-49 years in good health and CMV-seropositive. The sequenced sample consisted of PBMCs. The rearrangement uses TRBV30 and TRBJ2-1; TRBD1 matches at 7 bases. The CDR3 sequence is CAWENRGLSGSSGFF. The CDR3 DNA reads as TGTGCCTGGGAAAACAGGGGTCTTTCTGGCTCCTCTGGGTTCTTC.